The entry below gives a single T cell receptor (beta chain) sequence along with its context. Its antigen is currently not known. No quality values exist for individual bases; no much larger clone is one base distant. Two independent pathologists confirmed that the uninvolved adjacent lung, which was taken at least 2 cm from the tumor margin, was free of atypia. At diagnosis, tumor, uninvolved tumor-adjacent lung and peripheral blood were collected and then preserved as a mix of FFPE and fresh-frozen material. This specimen comes from a study of T cells in localized non-small cell lung cancer (dated by TCRdb to 2018 to 2020). Study-level background: The study analyzed T cell repertoires of hundreds of early-stage NSCLC patients, comparing tumors and uninvolved tumor-adjacent lungs. The cohort comprised some 240 treatment-naïve NSCLC patients with resected, localized lung tumors. A mean age of around 66 years was recorded for the NSCLC patients, of whom 120 to 150 were male and 85 to 110 were female. Here is what the overall study found, with its caveats: Uninvolved tumor-adjacent lung showed the highest T cell clonality, higher than tumor, which suggests more focused antigenic responses in the uninvolved tumor-adjacent lung. Longer overall survival was associated with higher blood T cell density, whereas shorter survival was associated with higher adjacent-lung clonality. Because multi-region tumor sequencing was not performed, intratumor heterogeneity could not be ruled out. Because the study design was exploratory, TCR variables were selected using unadjusted p-values without false-discovery rate correction. A median of about 53 of the top 100 tumor clones were detected in paired uninvolved adjacent lung, and 25 to 35 of these tumor clones were also found among the top 100 clones of the paired uninvolved adjacent lung.

The immunoSEQ Assay was used to sequence TCR beta CDR3 regions from DNA. In the source study's methods: T cell density was computed as TCR beta template counts normalized to usable DNA estimated by amplifying housekeeping genes. Richness was estimated using the preseqR package, with extrapolation to 400,000 templates for PBMC samples and to 120,000 templates for tissue samples. Clonality was calculated as one minus Pielou's evenness. To identify tissue-enriched TCRs, differential abundance testing was run on productive amino-acid clonotypes with a minimum total count of 5 and an alpha of 0.1. The Jaccard Index and the Morisita Overlap Index were used to measure how much the repertoires overlapped between compartments. GLIPH clustered TCR beta CDR3s with public tetramer-defined viral CDR3s; viral motifs required at least three viral sequences plus V-gene enrichment. TCRdb provides this immuneACCESS table in a form limited to in-frame rearrangements. Some clones are lacking; in checked studies, under half of them reflect an unresolved V gene, and why the rest are absent is not known. That table furnishes V, J and clone size, whereas the DNA furnished D and trimming. The sample data list more than 1,500 clones, and less than 30% of these were observed just once. 10% of the sample is taken by the ten largest.

The CDR3 goes from the cysteine to the phenylalanine over 15 residues. Only the CDR3 portion is preserved as DNA: 45 bases, with reading frame beginning at the first base. Looking up the germline V gene yields CDR1 SGHNT and CDR2 YENEEA. Here V drops 5 bases and J drops 4 bases, and the junction holds 9 bases not matched to any gene. This sequence was found in a female donor over 55 with stage I lung adenocarcinoma. Specimen: normal lung tissue next to the tumor, collected before any cancer treatment. This receptor chain uses TRBV11-3 and TRBJ2-7, and 9 bases in between align with TRBD1. The CDR3: CASSPTAGQGYEQYF. The bases read TGTGCCAGCAGCCCGACCGCTGGACAGGGGTACGAGCAGTACTTC.